Here is one T cell receptor beta chain with its context. This specimen comes from a study of OX40 agonist ivuxolimab in advanced cancers. Whole-study context: Antecedent anti-PD-1, anti-PD-L1 or anti-CTLA-4 therapy was permissible, with around 41% having received some.

Germline CDR1 is SGDLS and CDR2 is YYNGEE. Trimming took 1 base from V and 0 from J, leaving 8 bases between them. The CDR3 has 15 amino acids. Measured with immunoSEQ multiplex PCR; TCRdb has only the in-frame clones, and not every one. The sample has over 100,000 clones; around 91% are singletons. The rearrangement joins TRBV9 to TRBJ1-3, with no clear D. This receptor was taken from an adult with an advanced solid tumor such as melanoma, head and neck, liver or kidney cancer. The input for sequencing was CD4+ or CD8+ T cells sorted from blood, taken in a trial of the OX40 agonist ivuxolimab. The CDR3 DNA follows: TGTGCCAGCAGCGTAAGGGCAGTCTCTGGAAACACCATATATTTT. Its protein product is CASSVRAVSGNTIYF.